This TCR beta chain is drawn from a study of identical twins (dated by TCRdb to about 2016). General notes on the study: The study deep-sequenced TCR alpha and beta repertoires from monozygotic twins, unrelated adults of various ages and cord blood to test whether fetal clonotypes persist. Replicate twin experiments were performed at different times using different library preparation protocols to rule out contamination.

All donors were healthy Caucasians. Three pairs of female monozygotic twins, all aged about 18 to 30 years, were included in the twin cohort. Positive isolation kits from Invitrogen were used to isolate the CD4+ and CD8+ T cell populations. V is cut back by 10 bases and J by 2 bases, with 6 bases in the junction unmatched. The CDR3 runs 14 amino acids, cysteine and phenylalanine included. Only the CDR3 DNA stays, 42 bases, in frame from base 1. Taken from the germline V gene, the CDR1 and CDR2 loops are MDHEN and SYDVKM. This clonotype was seen at least ten times. It lacks a known antigen. Per-nucleotide qualities are absent, and no much larger clonotype sits a single base away. Points the paper makes about the study in general: Because the same donors could not be followed over many years, the conclusions depended on cross-sectional statistical analysis. A weaker excess of twin sharing was found in beta out-of-frame sequences because the signal-to-noise ratio was lowered by fewer shared sequences. Fewer insertions were carried by abundant cord blood beta clonotypes; a weaker similar trend was observed in young adult naive repertoires, while no such trend was observed in memory repertoires. Zero-insertion analyses could be partly confounded by invariant T cells such as MAIT and iNKT, although diverse VJ usage argued against such confounding for most clonotypes. Compared with coincidental sharing between unrelated individuals, out-of-frame TCR alpha sequences shared between twins had an excess of sequences with low generation probability. In monozygotic twins, recombination models systematically underestimated out-of-frame TCR alpha sharing, but the models matched the sharing seen between unrelated individuals.

Library preparation was by 5' RACE. Instrument used: Illumina HiSeq 2000. Template switching introduced a universal primer binding site; the final cDNA contained a unique molecular identifier, enabling accurate counting of TCR cDNA molecules. First-strand cDNA for TCR alpha and beta chains was synthesized from specific primers in the conserved constant-segment region. To control for contamination, every cDNA library carried two barcodes: a SMART-Mk sample barcode plus Illumina barcodes. TruSeq adapter sequences, together with Illumina sample barcodes, were added in two successive PCR steps. TCR alpha and beta cDNA libraries were sequenced on the Illumina HiSeq platform with custom primers. In the original analysis: MiGEC processed the raw reads to extract unique molecular identifiers, while MiXCR was used to determine the CDR3 positions. For each individual, recombination models were inferred using an EM algorithm with the repgenHMM and IGoR tools. The analysis of shared clonotypes was done with the tcR package in R, with sharing normalized by the product of cloneset sizes. To study raw recombination without the effects of thymic and clonal selection, out-of-frame nonproductive sequences were analyzed. The public reads were reprocessed in TCRdb via fastp at Q25 and MiXCR, keeping in-frame beta chains. Records with the same CDR3 protein are collapsed into one entry carrying the most frequent genes and DNA. The V and J calls here are based on TCRdb, not the publication. This sample comprises 200,000 to 300,000 distinct CDR3 sequences, approximately 7.8% of them detected only once. Together, the top ten hold 5% to 6% of the sample.

This sample was shared with a second study, whose subject was yellow fever vaccine responses in identical twins. That second report states: According to the authors, in identical twins the way T cells responded to vaccination appeared partly convergent and partly personalized. Focusing on identical twins, the study followed the T cell clones that responded to the vaccine, and did so with precision.

The chain joins TRBV28 to TRBJ2-3, with 10 bases matching TRBD1. The material sequenced was CD8+ T cells sorted from blood. The sequence was obtained from a woman between 18 and 30 years old in good health. The bases read TGTGCCATCTCCGGGACAGGGGCCACAGATACGCAGTATTTT. Its protein is CAISGTGATDTQYF. With all but the CDR3 taken from the reference TRBV28 and TRBJ2-3 genes, the full variable domain is: DVKVTQSSRYLVKRTGEKVFLECVQDMDHENMFWYRQDPGLGLRLIYFSYDVKMKEKGDIPEGYSVSREKKERFSLILESASTNQTSMYLCAISGTGATDTQYFGPGTRLTVL.